A single sample is the source of the 9 T cell receptor beta chains below, sequenced in a study of blood T cells in healthy people across ages. Using a J-beta primer mix together with a sample-barcoded 5' primer, a second PCR was run for about 6 to 11 cycles. MiXCR, applied by TCRdb to the 5' RACE reads, yields one record per CDR3 protein. The repertoire includes about 1.1 million distinct CDR3 sequences, under 40% of them detected once, and 13% sits in the top ten. Source material: blood. The source is a young man in good health.

Only a few counts were recorded for this clonotype. This chain links TRBV7-9 with TRBJ1-2, with D perhaps matching TRBD1 (6 bases). Germline CDR1 reads SEHNR; CDR2 reads FQNEAQ (reference sequence). V was clipped by 4 bases and J by 1 base, with 22 bases between them. The CDR3 is 18 amino acids. The CDR3 spells CASSSRRGGHLDNYGYTF. The CDR3 coding sequence is TGTGCCAGCAGCTCAAGGAGAGGGGGACACCTGGATAACTATGGCTACACCTTC.

This clonotype has only one observation. DNA for the CDR3: TGTGCCAGCAGTTTAGATAGCACTAGCGGGGGAACCCAGTACTTC. Protein: CASSLDSTSGGTQYF. This sequence joins TRBV12-3 or TRBV12-4 and TRBJ2-5; 11 bases match TRBD2. The CDR3 is made up of 15 amino acids. V shed 1 base and J 8 bases; nucleotides not matched to a gene: 6.

This clonotype was seen repeatedly, ten times or more. The CDR3 DNA reads as TGCAGCGTTGAAGCTCATGACAGGACCGCCTATGGCTACACCTTC. It is translated as CSVEAHDRTAYGYTF. The V gene is TRBV29-1, the J gene TRBJ1-2, with a possible D match to TRBD1 (6 bases). The CDR3 runs 15 residues. V was pared by 1 base and J by 4 bases, with 16 bases between. From germline, CDR1 is SQVTM and CDR2 ANQGSEA. Variable domain in full (rest from reference TRBV29-1 and TRBJ1-2): SAVISQKPSRDICQRGTSLTIQCQVDSQVTMMFWYRQQPGQSLTLIATANQGSEATYESGFVIDKFPISRPNLTFSTLTVSNMSPEDSSIYLCSVEAHDRTAYGYTFGSGTRLTVV.

The chain has TRBV3-1 and TRBJ2-5; D unresolved. Between the trimmed V and J ends, which lost 0 bases and 11 bases, there was a span of 16 bases. Germline V gives CDR1 LGHDT, CDR2 YNNKEL (reference sequence). The length of the CDR3 is 14 residues. The chain's CDR3 is CASSQDRKRNEQYF. CDR3 nucleotides: TGTGCCAGCAGCCAAGATCGAAAGCGCAATGAGCAGTACTTC.

This clonotype was detected once. The gene calls are TRBV10-3 and TRBJ2-5, with TRBD1 matching 8 bases. The J call is doubtful: the DNA matches TRBJ2-7 better. The germline CDR1 and CDR2 sequences are ENHRY and SYGVKD. The CDR3 loop spans 13 amino acids. The CDR3 nucleotides read TGTGCCATCAGTGGTGACAGGGGTTACGAGCAGTACTTC. Protein: CAISGDRGYEQYF.

The rearrangement joins TRBV29-1 to TRBJ2-3; D might be TRBD2 (6 bases). Trimming removed 2 bases at V and 4 bases at J, with 16 bases between. This CDR3 contains 15 residues. CDR1 SQVTM and CDR2 ANQGSEA come from the germline V gene. The CDR3 is CSVERDSRTSDTQYF. The CDR3 nucleotides are TGCAGCGTTGAAAGGGACTCCCGGACCTCAGATACGCAGTATTTT.

This chain uses TRBV6-5 with TRBJ2-7; perhaps D is TRBD1 or TRBD2 (5 bases each). V was clipped by 7 bases and J by 4 bases, with 17 bases between them. Germline V gene data show CDR1 as MNHEY and CDR2 as SVGAGI. The CDR3 totals 14 residues. The CDR3 protein is CASMARENYYEQYF. Written as DNA, the CDR3 is TGTGCCAGCATGGCCAGGGAGAATTATTACGAGCAGTACTTC.

The chain uses TRBV20-1 and TRBJ2-7, with a possible D match to TRBD1 (6 bases). Germline-derived CDR1 and CDR2 are DFQATT and SNEGSKA (reference sequence). V gave up 7 bases and J gave up 0 bases, with 13 bases separating them. The CDR3 totals 13 residues. The CDR3 nucleotides read TGCAGTGTAAGTGACAGGAGCTCCTACGAGCAGTACTTC. The encoded protein is CSVSDRSSYEQYF.

This clonotype appeared many times. V gene TRBV18 combines with J gene TRBJ1-2, with a weak D call TRBD1 (5 bases). Trimming took off 8 bases at V and 0 bases at J, with 10 bases between the two ends. CDR3 length: 13 amino acids. Germline V gene lookup returns CDR1 KGHSH and CDR2 LQKENI. CDR3 bases: TGTGCCAGCAGCCAGGGACCTAACTATGGCTACACCTTC. Its translation: CASSQGPNYGYTF. The full variable domain, rest sourced from reference TRBV18 and TRBJ1-2, is NAGVMQNPRHLVRRRGQEARLRCSPMKGHSHVYWYRQLPEEGLKFMVYLQKENIIDESGMPKERFSAEFPKEGPSILRIQQVVRGDSAAYFCASSQGPNYGYTFGSGTRLTVV.